This is a list of T cell receptor beta chains from one sample in a study of blood T cell repertoires in COVID-19. TCRdb keeps only in-frame clones here, not all; method: immunoSEQ multiplex PCR. The table includes 150,000 to 200,000 clones, around nine tenths detected once. Sequenced material: peripheral blood. These receptors originate from a man in his sixties or seventies with acute or convalescent COVID-19. Both conserved end residues are part of each CDR3. D genes are given only for firm matches. Size values are once, few and many counts, or a class for expanded clones, and some rows have none.

J gene,clone size,V gene,D gene,CDR3 protein,CDR3 DNA
TRBJ2-1,NA,TRBV6-5,TRBD2,CASSASTSGGPQVF,TGTGCCAGCAGCGCCTCGACTAGCGGGGGCCCCCAGGTCTTC
TRBJ2-7,NA,TRBV15,TRBD1,CATSRGTDEQYF,TGTGCCACCAGCAGGGGGACAGACGAGCAGTACTTC
TRBJ2-7,NA,TRBV6-5,NA,CASRFSGGEQYF,TGTGCCAGCAGATTCTCCGGGGGCGAGCAGTACTTC
TRBJ2-7,few,TRBV18,TRBD2,CASSEGLAGIYEQYF,TGTGCCAGCTCAGAGGGACTAGCGGGGATCTACGAGCAGTACTTC
TRBJ1-2,NA,TRBV5-1,TRBD1,CASSLGTGSYGYTF,TGCGCCAGCAGCTTGGGGACAGGGTCGTATGGCTACACCTTC
TRBJ2-1,once,TRBV2,NA,CASSPQLAAYNEQFF,TGTGCCAGCAGCCCCCAATTAGCGGCGTACAATGAGCAGTTCTTC
TRBJ2-1,NA,TRBV19,TRBD2,CAGRGLTPNEQFF,TGTGCCGGACGGGGACTAACCCCCAATGAGCAGTTCTTC
TRBJ1-2,NA,TRBV2,TRBD1,CASSELTGVDGYTF,TGTGCCAGCAGTGAGTTGACAGGGGTTGATGGCTACACCTTC
TRBJ2-7,NA,TRBV27,TRBD1,CASSSPLRTGISEQYF,TGTGCCAGCAGTTCACCCCTAAGGACAGGGATCAGCGAGCAGTACTTC
TRBJ2-1,NA,TRBV28,NA,CASRGLYNEQFF,TGTGCCAGCAGGGGACTTTACAATGAGCAGTTCTTC
TRBJ1-5,NA,TRBV10-3,NA,CAISGTARGNQPQHF,TGTGCCATCAGTGGGACAGCCCGCGGCAATCAGCCCCAGCATTTT
TRBJ1-2,NA,TRBV3-1/TRBV3-2,TRBD1,CASSPTDRYNYGYTF,TGTGCCAGCAGCCCTACGGACAGGTATAACTATGGCTACACCTTC
TRBJ2-7,NA,TRBV11-2,NA,CASSSGASSYEQYF,TGTGCCAGCAGCTCTGGGGCCAGCTCCTACGAGCAGTACTTC
TRBJ2-1,once,TRBV7-3,TRBD2,CASSSTSGVYNEQFF,TGTGCCAGCAGCTCCACTAGCGGGGTCTACAATGAGCAGTTCTTC
TRBJ1-6,NA,TRBV28,NA,CASRQNSPLHF,TGTGCCAGCAGACAGAATTCACCCCTCCACTTT
TRBJ1-2,NA,TRBV19,NA,CASSITLDNLYGYTF,TGTGCCAGTAGTATTACGTTGGACAACCTCTATGGCTACACCTTC
TRBJ2-7,NA,TRBV10-1,TRBD1,CASSSGQGYEQYF,TGCGCCAGCAGTTCGGGACAGGGGTACGAGCAGTACTTC
TRBJ1-2,NA,TRBV3-1/TRBV3-2,TRBD1,CASSHRTGSYTF,TGTGCCAGCAGCCACCGGACAGGGAGCTACACCTTC
TRBJ1-2,NA,TRBV11-2,NA,CASSSTHYGYTF,TGTGCCAGCAGCTCTACCCACTATGGCTACACCTTC
TRBJ2-1,NA,TRBV28,TRBD2,CASKSGGSYNEQFF,TGTGCCAGCAAAAGCGGGGGGAGCTACAATGAGCAGTTCTTC
TRBJ2-1,NA,TRBV9,NA,CASSVRDYYNEQFF,TGTGCCAGCAGCGTACGTGACTACTACAATGAGCAGTTCTTC
TRBJ2-2,NA,TRBV2,TRBD2,CASSEVAGHTGELFF,TGTGCCAGCAGTGAAGTAGCGGGTCACACCGGGGAGCTGTTTTTT
TRBJ2-7,NA,TRBV4-1,TRBD1,CASSQEDPRQGAYEQYF,TGCGCCAGCAGCCAAGAGGACCCGAGACAGGGGGCCTACGAGCAGTACTTC